The 2 T cell receptor beta chains listed next were all sequenced from one sample in a study of blood T cell repertoires in COVID-19. Repertoires were generated with immunoSEQ multiplex PCR, while TCRdb's copy carries only in-frame clones and drops some. Among about 140,000 clones, over 75% were seen once, and the ten largest hold 1.5% to 2%. What was sequenced was peripheral blood. All receptors derive from a human donor in a cohort sampled during active COVID-19.

The chain has TRBV7-9 and TRBJ1-2, with D perhaps matching TRBD1 (5 bases). Germline V lookup: CDR1 SEHNR, CDR2 FQNEAQ (reference sequence). V was shortened by 1 base and J by 6 bases, with 12 bases between the two germline ends. The CDR3 runs 14 residues. The CDR3, as DNA: TGTGCCAGCAGCTTAGGTCTGGGGGGAGATGGCTACACCTTC. It translates to CASSLGLGGDGYTF.

This clone was counted only a few times. The chain combines TRBV29-1 with TRBJ1-1, with TRBD1 matching 7 bases. Trimming took 8 bases from V and 3 from J; bases not matched to a gene: 12. CDR1 is SQVTM, CDR2 ANQGSEA, per germline. CDR3 length equals 14 residues. This CDR3 reads CSYLPTGAYTEAFF. The DNA of the CDR3 is TGCAGCTACCTTCCAACAGGGGCTTACACTGAAGCTTTCTTT.